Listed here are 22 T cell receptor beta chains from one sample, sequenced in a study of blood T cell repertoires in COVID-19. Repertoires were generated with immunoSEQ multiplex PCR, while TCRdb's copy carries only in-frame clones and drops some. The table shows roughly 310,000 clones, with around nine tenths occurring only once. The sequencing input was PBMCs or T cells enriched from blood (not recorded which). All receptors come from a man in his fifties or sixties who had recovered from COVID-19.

The CDR3 loop reads CSASGGTGDPYEQYF. CDR3 bases: TGCAGTGCTAGTGGGGGGACAGGTGACCCCTACGAGCAGTACTTC. This sequence joins TRBV20-1 and TRBJ2-7; 8 bases line up with TRBD1. The V and J ends lost 3 bases and 2 bases, in that order; junction bases with no gene match: 9. From germline, CDR1 is DFQATT and CDR2 SNEGSKA (reference sequence). This CDR3 comprises 15 residues.

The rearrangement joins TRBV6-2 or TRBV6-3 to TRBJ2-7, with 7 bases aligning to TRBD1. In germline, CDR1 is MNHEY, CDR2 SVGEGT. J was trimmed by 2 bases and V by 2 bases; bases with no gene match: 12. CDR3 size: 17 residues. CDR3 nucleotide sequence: TGTGCCAGCAGTTACCGAAAAACAGGGGCCTACACCTACGAGCAGTACTTC. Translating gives CASSYRKTGAYTYEQYF.

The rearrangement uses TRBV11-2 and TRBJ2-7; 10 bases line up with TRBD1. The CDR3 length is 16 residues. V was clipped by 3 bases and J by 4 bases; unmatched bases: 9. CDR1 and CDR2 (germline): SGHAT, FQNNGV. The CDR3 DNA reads TGTGCCAGCAGCTTGAGAACCGGGACAGGGGATTACGAGCAGTACTTC. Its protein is CASSLRTGTGDYEQYF.

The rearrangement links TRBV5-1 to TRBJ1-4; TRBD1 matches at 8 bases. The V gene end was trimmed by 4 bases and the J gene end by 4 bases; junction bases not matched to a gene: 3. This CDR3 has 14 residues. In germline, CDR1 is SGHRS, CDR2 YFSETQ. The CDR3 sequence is CASSKDRVNEKLFF. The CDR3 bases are TGCGCCAGCAGCAAGGACAGGGTTAATGAAAAACTGTTTTTT.

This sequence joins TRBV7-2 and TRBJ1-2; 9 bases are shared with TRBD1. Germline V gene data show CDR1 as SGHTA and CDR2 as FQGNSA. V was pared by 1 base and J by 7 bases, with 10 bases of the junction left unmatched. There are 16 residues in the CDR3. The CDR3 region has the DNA TGTGCCAGCAGCTTAGTGCCTCGGGGACAGGGAAGTGGCTACACCTTC. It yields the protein CASSLVPRGQGSGYTF. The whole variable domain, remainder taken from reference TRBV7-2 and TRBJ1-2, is GAGVSQSPSNKVTEKGKDVELRCDPISGHTALYWYRQSLGQGLEFLIYFQGNSAPDKSGLPSDRFSAERTGGSVSTLTIQRTQQEDSAVYLCASSLVPRGQGSGYTFGSGTRLTVV.

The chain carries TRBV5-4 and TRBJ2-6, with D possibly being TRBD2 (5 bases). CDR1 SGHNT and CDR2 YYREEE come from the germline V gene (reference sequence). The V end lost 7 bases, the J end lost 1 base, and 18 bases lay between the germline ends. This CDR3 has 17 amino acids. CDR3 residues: CASALGSLPSGANVLTF. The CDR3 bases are TGTGCCAGCGCACTGGGGAGCTTACCTTCTGGGGCCAACGTCCTGACTTTC.

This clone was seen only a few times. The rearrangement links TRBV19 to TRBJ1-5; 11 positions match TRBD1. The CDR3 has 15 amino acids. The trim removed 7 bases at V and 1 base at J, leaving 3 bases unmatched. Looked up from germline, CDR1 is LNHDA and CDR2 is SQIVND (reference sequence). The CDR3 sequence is CASNGQGASNQPQHF. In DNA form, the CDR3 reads TGTGCCAGTAATGGACAGGGGGCGAGCAATCAGCCCCAGCATTTT.

DNA of the CDR3: TGTGCCAGTAGTGCCACGGGACTAGCGGGAGTGGAGCAGTTCTTC. Residues: CASSATGLAGVEQFF. J is TRBJ2-1 and V is TRBV19; 14 bases align to TRBD2. The length of the CDR3 is 15 residues. V shed 5 bases and J 10 bases; nucleotides not matched to a gene: 7. CDR1 LNHDA and CDR2 SQIVND come from the germline V gene (reference sequence). Supplemented by reference TRBV19 and TRBJ2-1, the full variable domain reads DGGITQSPKYLFRKEGQNVTLSCEQNLNHDAMYWYRQDPGQGLRLIYYSQIVNDFQKGDIAEGYSVSREKKESFPLTVTSAQKNPTAFYLCASSATGLAGVEQFFGPGTRLTVL.

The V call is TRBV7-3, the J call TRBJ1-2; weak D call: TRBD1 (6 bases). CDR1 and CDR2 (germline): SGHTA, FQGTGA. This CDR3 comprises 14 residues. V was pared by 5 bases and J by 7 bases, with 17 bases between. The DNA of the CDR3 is TGTGCCAGCAGCCCCACAGGGAGCCTGACTGGCTACACCTTC. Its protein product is CASSPTGSLTGYTF.

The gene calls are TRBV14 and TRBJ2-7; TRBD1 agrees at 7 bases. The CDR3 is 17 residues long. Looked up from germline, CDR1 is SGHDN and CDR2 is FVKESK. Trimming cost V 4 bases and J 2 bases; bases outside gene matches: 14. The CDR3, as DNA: TGTGCCAGCAGCCCAGGGAGATATATCGACAGGGCCTACGAGCAGTACTTC. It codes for CASSPGRYIDRAYEQYF.

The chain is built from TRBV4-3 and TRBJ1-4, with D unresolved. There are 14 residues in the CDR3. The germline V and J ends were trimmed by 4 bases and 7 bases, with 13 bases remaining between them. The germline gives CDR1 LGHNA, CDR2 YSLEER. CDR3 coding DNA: TGCGCCAGCAGCCCGACCGGCAGGCGTGAAAAACTGTTTTTT. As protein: CASSPTGRREKLFF.

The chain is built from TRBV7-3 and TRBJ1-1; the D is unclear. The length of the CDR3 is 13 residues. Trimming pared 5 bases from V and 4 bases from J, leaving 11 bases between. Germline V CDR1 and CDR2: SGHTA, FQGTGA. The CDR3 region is CASSDLEGTEAFF. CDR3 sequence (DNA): TGTGCCAGCAGCGACCTTGAGGGCACTGAAGCTTTCTTT.

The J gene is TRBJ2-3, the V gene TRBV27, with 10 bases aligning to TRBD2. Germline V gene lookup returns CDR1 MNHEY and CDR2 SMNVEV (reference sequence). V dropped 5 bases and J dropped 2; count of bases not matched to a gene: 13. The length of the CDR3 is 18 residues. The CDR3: CASSPFTLAGKITDTQYF. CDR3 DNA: TGTGCCAGCAGTCCTTTCACACTAGCGGGGAAGATCACAGATACGCAGTATTTT.

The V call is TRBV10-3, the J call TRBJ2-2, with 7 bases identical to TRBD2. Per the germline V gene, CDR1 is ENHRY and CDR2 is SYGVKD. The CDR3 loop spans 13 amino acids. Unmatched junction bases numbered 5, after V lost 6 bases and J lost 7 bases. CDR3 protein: CAIREGLYGELFF. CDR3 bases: TGTGCCATCAGGGAGGGACTATACGGGGAGCTGTTTTTT.

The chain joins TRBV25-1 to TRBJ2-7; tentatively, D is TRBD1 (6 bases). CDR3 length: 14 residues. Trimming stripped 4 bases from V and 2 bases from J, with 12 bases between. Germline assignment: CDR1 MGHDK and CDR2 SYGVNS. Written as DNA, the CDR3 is TGTGCCAGCAGTGTCTCGACAGGCCCCTACGAGCAGTACTTC. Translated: CASSVSTGPYEQYF.

CDR3 coding DNA: TGTGCCAGCCCCGGCAGGGGGGAGCTGTTTTTT. Translation gives CASPGRGELFF. The chain uses TRBV21-1 and TRBJ2-2; the table's D call TRBD1 went unverified against the DNA. TRBV21-1 is classified as a pseudogene. The CDR3 consists of 11 residues.

This CDR3 is CASSPRQGLRSTEAFF. The CDR3 coding sequence is TGCGCCAGCAGCCCTCGACAGGGGCTGAGGAGCACTGAAGCTTTCTTT. This chain connects TRBV4-1 to TRBJ1-1; 8 nucleotides agree with TRBD1. This CDR3 spans 16 amino acids. The junction had 11 bases not matched to a gene; V was cut back by 4 bases and J by 4 bases. Germline loops: CDR1 MGHRA, CDR2 YSYEKL.

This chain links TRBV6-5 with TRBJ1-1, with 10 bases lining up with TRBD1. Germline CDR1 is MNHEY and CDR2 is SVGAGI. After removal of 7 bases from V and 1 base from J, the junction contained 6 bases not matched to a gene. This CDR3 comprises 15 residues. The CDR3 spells CASKDRGHENTEAFF. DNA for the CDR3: TGTGCCAGCAAAGACAGGGGGCATGAGAACACTGAAGCTTTCTTT.

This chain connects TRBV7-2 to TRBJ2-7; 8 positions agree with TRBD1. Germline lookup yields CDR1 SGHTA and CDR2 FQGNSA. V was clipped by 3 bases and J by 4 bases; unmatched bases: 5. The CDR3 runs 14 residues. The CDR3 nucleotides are TGTGCCAGCAGCTTGGGGCAGGGGGCTTACGAGCAGTACTTC. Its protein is CASSLGQGAYEQYF.

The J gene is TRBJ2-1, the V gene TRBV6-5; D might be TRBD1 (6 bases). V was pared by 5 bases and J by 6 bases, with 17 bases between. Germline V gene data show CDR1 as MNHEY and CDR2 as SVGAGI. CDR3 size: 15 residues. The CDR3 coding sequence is TGTGCCAGCAGTAAACAGGGAACCACCTCCAATGAGCAGTTCTTC. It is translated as CASSKQGTTSNEQFF.

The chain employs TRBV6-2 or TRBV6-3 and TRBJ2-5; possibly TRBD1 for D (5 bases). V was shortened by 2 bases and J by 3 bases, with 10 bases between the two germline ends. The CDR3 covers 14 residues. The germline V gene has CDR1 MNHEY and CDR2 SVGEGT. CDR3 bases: TGTGCCAGCAGTTACGCAGGCAGGGAAGAGACCCAGTACTTC. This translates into CASSYAGREETQYF.

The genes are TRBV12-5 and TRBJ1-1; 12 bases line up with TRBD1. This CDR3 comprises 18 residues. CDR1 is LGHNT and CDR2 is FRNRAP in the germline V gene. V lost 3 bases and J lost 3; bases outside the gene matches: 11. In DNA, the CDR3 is TGTGCTAGTGGTTTCAATACGGGACAGGGGGCGGGGGACACTGAAGCTTTCTTT. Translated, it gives CASGFNTGQGAGDTEAFF. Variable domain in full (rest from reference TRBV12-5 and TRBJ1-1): DARVTQTPRHKVTEMGQEVTMRCQPILGHNTVFWYRQTMMQGLELLAYFRNRAPLDDSGMPKDRFSAEMPDATLATLKIQPSEPRDSAVYFCASGFNTGQGAGDTEAFFGQGTRLTVV.